This paragraph covers one TCR beta chain sequence. Methods used by the authors: Estimation of nucleated cell counts relied on the amplification of reference gene primers. Some clones are missing from TCRdb's copy, which holds only in-frame ones; the method was immunoSEQ multiplex PCR. V and J calls and clone size are as listed in that table; D and trimming were resolved from the DNA. The top ten hold around 9.5% of the sample, which has 200,000 to 250,000 clones, more than 65% seen once. The germline V and J ends were trimmed by 1 base and 7 bases, with 13 bases remaining between them. Per germline, CDR1 MGHRA and CDR2 YSYEKL. CDR3 size: 14 residues. The data were obtained in a study of blood T cell repertoires in COVID-19. Looking at the study overall: There were acute and convalescent COVID-19 samples, and they came from the United States, Italy and Spain.

This chain uses TRBV4-1 with TRBJ1-2, with D perhaps matching TRBD1 (6 bases). The sample taken for sequencing was peripheral blood. The TCR was taken from a man between 50 and 59 years old with active or convalescent COVID-19. CDR3 coding DNA: TGCGCCAGCAGCCAAGTCGGGGGGGCAGGTGGCTACACCTTC. It yields the protein CASSQVGGAGGYTF.